The following is a T cell receptor beta chain sequence with its context. Its binding antigen is unknown. No much larger clone is present one base from it, and per-base qualities are unavailable. This sample is drawn from a study of long-term antiretroviral therapy in people with HIV (dated by TCRdb to about 2022). A note on the overall study: The earliest samples were collected approximately a decade before the 2015 WHO recommendation for immediate ART, a period when ART was typically delayed until CD4 counts fell. Of the roughly 30 participants with HIV, more than 10 were female. No cross-contamination during QIAcube processing turned up in test extractions that ran a monoclonal T-cell line alongside 30 or so polyclonal samples. A total of some 200 cryopreserved PBMC samples came from 25 to 35 adults with confirmed HIV infection and were collected serially over a mean of roughly 6 years (range 1-12). A retrospective serial study tested whether ART initiation and durable HIV suppression were associated with changes in peripheral blood TRB repertoire composition and diversity.

Results and caveats for the whole study, not just this receptor: Samples dated from the mid-2000s to the late 2010s, and the ART regimens used may be less effective than current ones. Since PBMC availability was limited, sequencing covered only the TCR beta chain, with no alpha chain pairing. CDR3 length ranges in HIV repertoires were narrower than in controls, and network structure suggested an antigen-experienced repertoire with only a slight naive shift after ART. ART initiation was associated with a significant increase in TRB diversity, but diversity stayed significantly below transplant donor controls even after long-term ART. Inferences about post-ART repertoire changes are limited because no data were available on ART adherence, viral resistance or therapy changes. Because cell numbers in pre-ART samples were limited, unsorted PBMC were profiled instead of sorted CD4+ and CD8+ T cells. Expanded TRB clones identified before ART initiation dominated the repertoire across all time points, though the dominance fluctuated and decreased in many PLHIV after ART.

The immunoSEQ hsTCRB v3.0 assay was used at survey level resolution to sequence the TRB variable region. The targeted TRB sequencing depth was roughly 35,000-50,000 T-cell genomes per sample. An Illumina MiSeq with a v3 150-cycle kit was used to sequence the pooled TRB libraries. The study's processing was this. Repertoire analysis was run in R within a reproducible Nextflow workflow that covered QC, data transformation and analysis. LymphoSeq2, an R package for exploring AIRR-Seq data, was used to implement custom analyses. A few samples yielding fewer than 5000 total TRB sequences were excluded, leaving about 190 analyzed HIV repertoires. Among the approximately 180 retained HIV repertoires, 59 were collected before ART initiation and 129 were collected after ART initiation. Repertoires were downsampled to 5000 TRB nucleotide sequences, with summary statistics averaged over 100 downsampling iterations. Only TRB sequences with CDR3 regions of at least seven amino acids were retained for analysis. Diversity was measured with a Shannon entropy-derived clonality score and the Gini coefficient. In the repertoire networks, any two of the top 5000 CDR3 amino acid sequences were connected whenever the two sequences differed by an edit distance of one. Antigen specificity groups and MHC restriction were predicted for TRB CDR3 amino acid sequences with GLIPH2. CDR3 amino acid sequences were matched against VDJdb and McPAS-TCR to flag known CMV, EBV, HIV or tissue antigen associations. Pre-ART, post-ART and control groups were compared with Wilcoxon signed-rank tests and Holm-Bonferroni correction. The table was pulled from immuneACCESS by TCRdb, which kept in-frame rearrangements only. Such tables lose some clones; where checked, under half of the loss comes from unresolved V genes, and the rest has no known cause. D and trimming were read from the DNA, whereas the V and J calls and clone size are those reported in that table. The sample table contains over 15,000 clones; only one count was recorded for roughly 80% of them. The top ten clonotypes cover approximately 8% of the sample.

V was cut back by 2 bases and J by 3 bases, leaving a gap of 4 bases between them. Reading from cysteine to phenylalanine, the CDR3 counts 13 amino acids. Only the CDR3 DNA stays, 39 bases, in frame from base 1. CDR1 and CDR2 are read off the germline V gene as MRHNA and SNTAGT. Inclusion was restricted to participants for whom at least one PBMC sample before ART initiation and at least two post-ART samples were available. All participants with HIV were treated in the United States of America. Cryopreserved samples of about 0.95-10 million PBMC were thawed and washed before DNA extraction. At the time of the earliest PBMC sample, participants with HIV were aged between about 20 and 60 years. Each participant contributed PBMC samples from 1-4 timepoints before ART initiation and 2-8 timepoints after ART initiation, with a median of 7 samples. For every participant, serial HIV viral load, CD4+ T-cell count, ART history and demographic data were obtained. Genomic DNA was extracted from unsorted PBMC with a Qiagen kit on a QIAcube, with processing performed in batches of 12 samples.

The clonotype was recovered from a man between 18 and 35 years old with HIV. This sample comprised unsorted PBMCs, obtained 0.9 years after starting antiretroviral therapy. This chain joins TRBV6-4 to TRBJ2-2; no D gene can be assigned with confidence. CDR3 reads: CASSDGYTGELFF. The bases read TGTGCCAGCAGTGACGGTTACACCGGGGAGCTGTTTTTT.